This TCR beta chain was profiled in a study of monozygotic twins with cystic fibrosis. Turning to the study itself: Library input was three micrograms of fragmented DNA, with approximately 16 PCR cycles.

On this clone itself: What it binds is not known.

General observations from the study: Shared CDR3 numbers were not associated with age, concordance or severity.

Trimming removed 0 bases from V and 3 bases from J; junction bases left unmatched: 3. Germline-derived CDR1 and CDR2 are SGHAT and FQNNGV. The CDR3 loop spans 17 amino acids. The table came from immunoSEQ multiplex PCR; TCRdb's copy has only in-frame clones and leaves some out. The sample lists under 25,000 clones; 95% to 98% were seen once. Sequences were obtained from blood. The chain couples TRBV11-2 to TRBJ2-3; 13 bases align to TRBD2. This sequence was found in a girl between 10 and 17 years old with cystic fibrosis. DNA of the CDR3: TGTGCCAGCAGCTTAGATAGGACTAGCGGGAGAACAGATACGCAGTATTTT. Translation gives CASSLDRTSGRTDTQYF.